This is a list of T cell receptor beta chains from one sample in a study of blood T cells in healthy people across ages. MiXCR was run by TCRdb on the 5' RACE reads, yielding one entry per CDR3 protein. The sample comprises approximately 600,000 distinct CDR3 sequences, about 54% of which are singletons, and over 35% rests with the top ten. Sample: blood. The receptor set was obtained from a man aged 55 to 70 in good health. Each CDR3 is given with its conserved first and last residue. The D gene is left open where the match is weak. Clone size is given for some rows only: seen once, a few or many times, or a class if the clone is expanded.

abundance,j_gene,v_gene,d_gene,CDR3nt,CDR3aa
NA,TRBJ1-2,TRBV2,NA,TGTGCCAGCAGTGACCGCGGGCGGGACTATGGCTACACCTTC,CASSDRGRDYGYTF
NA,TRBJ2-3,TRBV5-1,NA,TGCGCCAGCAGCTTGGTTGTCGGGGCTACAGATACGCAGTATTTT,CASSLVVGATDTQYF
NA,TRBJ1-5,TRBV4-1,TRBD1,TGCGCCAGCAGCCAATACCGGGACAGCTATCAGCCCCAGCATTTT,CASSQYRDSYQPQHF
NA,TRBJ2-2,TRBV5-1,NA,TGCGCCAGCAGCTTGAGGGATCCCAGCACCGGGGAGCTGTTTTTT,CASSLRDPSTGELFF
NA,TRBJ2-7,TRBV11-2,TRBD2,TGTGCCAGCAGGCTAGCGGGGGGGGTCTACGAGCAGTACTTC,CASRLAGGVYEQYF
NA,TRBJ2-6,TRBV12-3/TRBV12-4,NA,TGTGCCAGCAGTCCTTCCCGGTGGGGCCTTTCTGGGGCCAACGTCCTGACTTTC,CASSPSRWGLSGANVLTF
NA,TRBJ2-1,TRBV12-3/TRBV12-4,TRBD1,TGTGCCAGCAGCCGGGACAGGAATTACAATGAGCAGTTCTTC,CASSRDRNYNEQFF
NA,TRBJ2-3,TRBV27,TRBD2,TGTGCCAGCAGTTTATGGAGCGGGAGGGCCGAAGATACGCAGTATTTT,CASSLWSGRAEDTQYF
NA,TRBJ2-4,TRBV3-1,NA,TGTGCCAGCAGCCAGCGGGCCCCTCCGATTCAGTACTTC,CASSQRAPPIQYF
NA,TRBJ2-5,TRBV5-1,NA,TGCGCCAGCAGCTTGGGGCCCCTCAGGGTTCGGTTCCAAGAGACCCAGTACTTC,CASSLGPLRVRFQETQYF
NA,TRBJ2-6,TRBV20-1,NA,TGCAGTGCTAGAGACTATGAGGGGGGCTCTGGGGCCAACGTCCTGACTTTC,CSARDYEGGSGANVLTF
NA,TRBJ2-7,TRBV3-1,NA,TGTGCCAGCAGCCAAGAGCGGCGCGCCTACGAGCAGTACTTC,CASSQERRAYEQYF
few,TRBJ2-1,TRBV25-1,TRBD2,TGTGCCAGCAGCGGGGCTAGCGGGGGCCTCTCCTACAATGAGCAGTTCTTC,CASSGASGGLSYNEQFF
few,TRBJ2-7,TRBV13,NA,TGTGCCAGCAGCTCTGGGACGTCGGGACGCGAGCAGTACTTC,CASSSGTSGREQYF
once,TRBJ1-6,TRBV3-1,NA,TGTGCCAGCAGCCAAGAGCACAGGGCGAATTCACCCCTCCACTTT,CASSQEHRANSPLHF
NA,TRBJ2-3,TRBV6-6,NA,TGTGCCAGCTATGAACAGGGATTTCTCACAGATACGCAGTATTTT,CASYEQGFLTDTQYF
NA,TRBJ2-3,TRBV19,TRBD1,TGTGCCAGTAGCCCAGACAGGGGGAGAGGTACAGATACGCAGTATTTT,CASSPDRGRGTDTQYF
NA,TRBJ1-2,TRBV12-3/TRBV12-4,NA,TGTGCCAGCAGTCAATTTTACTATGGCTACACCTTC,CASSQFYYGYTF
NA,TRBJ2-1,TRBV15,NA,TGTGCCACCAGCAGAACCCCTCCAGGGAATGAGCAGTTCTTC,CATSRTPPGNEQFF
NA,TRBJ2-7,TRBV6-2/TRBV6-3,TRBD2,TGTGCCAGCCAAGCGGGGGGGACTTACGAGCAGTACTTC,CASQAGGTYEQYF
few,TRBJ2-5,TRBV28,TRBD1,TGTGCCAGCAGAAGGGGACAGGACGTAGAGACCCAGTACTTC,CASRRGQDVETQYF
NA,TRBJ2-7,TRBV27,NA,TGTGCCAGCAGTTTAGCTTCTGGGGGCCTCGGCGAGCAGTACTTC,CASSLASGGLGEQYF
NA,TRBJ2-5,TRBV5-4,TRBD1,TGTGCCAGCAGCCTGGACAGGATAACTTTCCAGCAGTACTTC,CASSLDRITFQQYF
NA,TRBJ2-3,TRBV20-1,NA,TGCAGGGCTAAGAGAGATACGCAGTATTTT,CRAKRDTQYF
NA,TRBJ2-1,TRBV5-1,NA,TGCGCCAGCAGCTTGGCCGGCTGGGGCAGGGACAATGAGCAGTTCTTC,CASSLAGWGRDNEQFF
NA,TRBJ2-1,TRBV7-2,TRBD2,TGTGCCAGCAGCCCCCTTGGGGCGGGGGCCTACAATGAGCAGTTCTTC,CASSPLGAGAYNEQFF
few,TRBJ2-1,TRBV5-1,NA,TGCGCCAGCAGCTTGGCTTCCGGGATCCACAATGAGCAGTTCTTC,CASSLASGIHNEQFF
few,TRBJ2-5,TRBV12-3/TRBV12-4,NA,TGTGCCAGCAGTTTAGGGACAGTATCACAAGAGACCCAGTACTTC,CASSLGTVSQETQYF
NA,TRBJ1-1,TRBV29-1,NA,TGCAGCGCCAAGGAGAACACTGAAGCTTTCTTT,CSAKENTEAFF
NA,TRBJ2-7,TRBV29-1,NA,TGCAGCGTTGAAGATGTGCAGGGCCCCTGCGAGCAGTACTTC,CSVEDVQGPCEQYF
NA,TRBJ2-5,TRBV20-1,NA,TGCAGTGCTGGGCGGCAGGGGTCATCGGAGACCCAGTACTTC,CSAGRQGSSETQYF
NA,TRBJ2-5,TRBV20-1,NA,TGCAGTGCTAGGGTGGAGGGCGAGACCCAGTACTTC,CSARVEGETQYF
once,TRBJ2-3,TRBV5-1,TRBD2,TGCGCCAGCAGCTTGGCCTTAGCGGGGCTTAAAGATACGCAGTATTTT,CASSLALAGLKDTQYF
NA,TRBJ1-1,TRBV27,NA,TGTGCCAGCAGTTCCACCTGGGGCACTGAAGCTTTCTTT,CASSSTWGTEAFF
few,TRBJ1-1,TRBV6-5,TRBD1,TGTGCCAGCAGTCCCCCAGGGGGTAGAACCACTGAAGCTTTCTTT,CASSPPGGRTTEAFF
few,TRBJ2-5,TRBV28,TRBD1,TGTGCCAGCAGTCCCGGGACAGGGGGCGTCGAGACCCAGTACTTC,CASSPGTGGVETQYF
NA,TRBJ2-3,TRBV29-1,NA,TGCAGCGCTACGTCCGAGTGGGAACGGGGCACAGATACGCAGTATTTT,CSATSEWERGTDTQYF
few,TRBJ1-2,TRBV6-5,NA,TGTGCCAGCAGTTCTCCCCCGGGGATCTATGGCTACACCTTC,CASSSPPGIYGYTF
NA,TRBJ2-5,TRBV6-2/TRBV6-3,TRBD1,TGTGCCAGCCCTAGGGACAGGCCGGAGACCCAGTACTTC,CASPRDRPETQYF
NA,TRBJ1-2,TRBV5-6,NA,TGTGCCAGCAGCTTGTCCGGACAGAGAGGCTACACCTTC,CASSLSGQRGYTF
few,TRBJ2-5,TRBV29-1,NA,TGCAGCGAACGGGCCCTGGGACGCGGGACTCAAGAGACCCAGTACTTC,CSERALGRGTQETQYF
NA,TRBJ2-7,TRBV18,TRBD1,TGTGCCAGCTCACCATCGACAGGGGAAGTTTCCTACGAGCAGTACTTC,CASSPSTGEVSYEQYF
NA,TRBJ2-7,TRBV20-1,NA,TGCAGTGCCAAACCTGACATCTCCTACGAGCAGTACTTC,CSAKPDISYEQYF
NA,TRBJ2-5,TRBV20-1,NA,TGCAGTGCTTTGGGGTCGCAAGAGACCCAGTACTTC,CSALGSQETQYF
NA,TRBJ1-5,TRBV7-2,TRBD1,TGTGCCAGCAGCCGAATCGGGACAGGGAAGGAATGGGGACAGCCCCAGCATTTT,CASSRIGTGKEWGQPQHF
NA,TRBJ2-3,TRBV5-4,NA,TGTGCCAGCAGCTTGTTGCGCAGGGAGAACACAGATACGCAGTATTTT,CASSLLRRENTDTQYF
NA,TRBJ1-5,TRBV2,TRBD1,TGTGCCTTCAGGGACAGGGCCGGCAATCAGCCCCAGCATTTT,CAFRDRAGNQPQHF